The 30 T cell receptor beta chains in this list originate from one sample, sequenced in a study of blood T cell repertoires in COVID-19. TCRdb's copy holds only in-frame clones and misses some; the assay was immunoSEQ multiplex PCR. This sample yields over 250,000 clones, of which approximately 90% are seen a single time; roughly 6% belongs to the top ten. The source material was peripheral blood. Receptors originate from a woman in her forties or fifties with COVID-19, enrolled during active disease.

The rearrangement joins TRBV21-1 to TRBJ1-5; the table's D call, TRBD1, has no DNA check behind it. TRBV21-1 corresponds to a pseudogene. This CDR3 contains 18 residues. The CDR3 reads CASISGDSTLRGNQPQHF. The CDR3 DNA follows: TGTGCCAGCATCTCAGGGGACAGTACTTTGAGAGGCAATCAGCCCCAGCATTTT.

The CDR3 reads CASSWVGTGDYGYTF. CDR3 in DNA: TGTGCCAGCAGCTGGGTGGGGACAGGGGACTATGGCTACACCTTC. The rearrangement joins TRBV7-8 to TRBJ1-2; the match to TRBD1 covers 10 bases. CDR1 and CDR2 from the germline V gene are SGHVS and FQNEAQ. After removal of 4 bases from V and 3 bases from J, the junction contained 5 bases not matched to a gene. This CDR3 is 15 amino acids long.

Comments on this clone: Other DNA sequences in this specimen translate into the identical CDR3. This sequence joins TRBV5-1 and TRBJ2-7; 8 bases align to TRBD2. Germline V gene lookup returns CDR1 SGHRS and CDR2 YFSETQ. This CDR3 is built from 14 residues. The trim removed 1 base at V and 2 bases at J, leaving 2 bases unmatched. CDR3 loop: CASSLTSGTYEQYF. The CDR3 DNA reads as TGCGCCAGCAGCTTGACTAGCGGTACCTACGAGCAGTACTTC.

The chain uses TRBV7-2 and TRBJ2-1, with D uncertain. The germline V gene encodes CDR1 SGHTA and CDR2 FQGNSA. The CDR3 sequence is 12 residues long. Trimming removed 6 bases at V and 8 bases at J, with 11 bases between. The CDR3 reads CASSPGRYEQFF. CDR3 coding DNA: TGTGCCAGCAGTCCCGGTCGCTATGAGCAGTTCTTC.

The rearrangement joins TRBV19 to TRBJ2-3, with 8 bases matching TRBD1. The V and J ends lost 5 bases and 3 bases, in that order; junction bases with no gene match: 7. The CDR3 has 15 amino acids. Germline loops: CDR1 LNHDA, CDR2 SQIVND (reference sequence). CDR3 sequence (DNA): TGTGCCAGTAGTCCGGACAGGGTTGTTACAGATACGCAGTATTTT. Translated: CASSPDRVVTDTQYF.

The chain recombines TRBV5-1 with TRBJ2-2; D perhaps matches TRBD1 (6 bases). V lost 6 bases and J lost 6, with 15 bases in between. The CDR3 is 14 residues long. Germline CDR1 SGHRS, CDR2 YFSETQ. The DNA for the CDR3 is TGCGCCAGCACCAAACAGGGTAAAGCCGGGGAGCTGTTTTTT. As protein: CASTKQGKAGELFF.

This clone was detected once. CDR3 region: CASSILRGLLYEQYF. The CDR3 region has the DNA TGTGCCAGTAGTATCTTAAGGGGGCTTCTCTACGAGCAGTACTTC. The rearrangement joins TRBV19 to TRBJ2-7, with 7 bases matching TRBD1. The germline gives CDR1 LNHDA, CDR2 SQIVND (reference sequence). This CDR3 has 15 residues. J gave up 3 bases and V 3 bases, and 8 bases lay outside the gene matches.

The CDR3 here is CASSDRGGGVEQYF. In DNA, the CDR3 is TGTGCCAGCAGTGACCGGGGCGGGGGCGTCGAGCAGTACTTC. The chain combines TRBV11-2 with TRBJ2-7; the D gene is possibly TRBD2 (7 bases). This CDR3 region has 14 residues. V gave up 6 bases and J gave up 6 bases, with 18 bases separating them. Germline CDR1 SGHAT, CDR2 FQNNGV.

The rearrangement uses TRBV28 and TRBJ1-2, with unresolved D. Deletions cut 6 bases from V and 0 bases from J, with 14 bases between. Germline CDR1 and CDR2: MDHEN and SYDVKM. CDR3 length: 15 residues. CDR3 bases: TGTGCCAGCAGCGAACGGACGGGAACTAACTATGGCTACACCTTC. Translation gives CASSERTGTNYGYTF.

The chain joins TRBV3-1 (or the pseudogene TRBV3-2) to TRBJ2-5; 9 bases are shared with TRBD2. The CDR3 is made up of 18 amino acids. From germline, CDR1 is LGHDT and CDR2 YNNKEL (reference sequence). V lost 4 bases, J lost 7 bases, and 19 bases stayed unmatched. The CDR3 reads CASSLQRRSGLADRTQYF. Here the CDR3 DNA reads TGTGCCAGCAGCCTCCAGCGCCGATCGGGACTAGCAGACAGGACCCAGTACTTC.

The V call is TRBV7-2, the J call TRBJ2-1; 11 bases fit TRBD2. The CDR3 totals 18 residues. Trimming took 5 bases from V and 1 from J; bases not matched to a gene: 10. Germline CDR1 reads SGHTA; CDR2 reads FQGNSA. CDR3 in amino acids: CASSRDWLAGGSYNEQFF. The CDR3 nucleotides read TGTGCCAGCAGCCGCGATTGGCTAGCGGGAGGATCCTACAATGAGCAGTTCTTC. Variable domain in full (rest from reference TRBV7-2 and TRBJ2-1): GAGVSQSPSNKVTEKGKDVELRCDPISGHTALYWYRQSLGQGLEFLIYFQGNSAPDKSGLPSDRFSAERTGGSVSTLTIQRTQQEDSAVYLCASSRDWLAGGSYNEQFFGPGTRLTVL.

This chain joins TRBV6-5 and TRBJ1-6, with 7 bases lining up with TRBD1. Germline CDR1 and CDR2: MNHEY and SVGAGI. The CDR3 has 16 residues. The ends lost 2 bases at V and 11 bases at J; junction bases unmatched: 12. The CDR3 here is CASSYVPWEGGPPLHF. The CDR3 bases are TGTGCCAGCAGTTACGTACCTTGGGAAGGGGGCCCACCCCTCCACTTT.

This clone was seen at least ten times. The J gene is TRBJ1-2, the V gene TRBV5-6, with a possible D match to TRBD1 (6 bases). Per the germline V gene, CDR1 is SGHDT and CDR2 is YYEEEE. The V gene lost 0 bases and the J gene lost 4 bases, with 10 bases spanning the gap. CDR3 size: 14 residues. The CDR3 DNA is TGTGCCAGCAGCTTGGGTGAGGGGGTCTATGGCTACACCTTC. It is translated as CASSLGEGVYGYTF.

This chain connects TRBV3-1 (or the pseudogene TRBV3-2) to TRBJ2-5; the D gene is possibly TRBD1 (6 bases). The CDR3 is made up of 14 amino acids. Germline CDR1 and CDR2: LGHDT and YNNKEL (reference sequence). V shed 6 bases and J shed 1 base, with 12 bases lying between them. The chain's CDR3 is CASRTQGPQETQYF. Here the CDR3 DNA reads TGTGCCAGCAGAACTCAGGGGCCCCAAGAGACCCAGTACTTC.

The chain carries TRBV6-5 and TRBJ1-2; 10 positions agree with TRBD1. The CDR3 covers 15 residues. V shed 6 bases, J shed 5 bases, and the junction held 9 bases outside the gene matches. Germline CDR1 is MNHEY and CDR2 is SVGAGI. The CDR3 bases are TGTGCCAGCAGCCTACTGACAGGGGGCGAGTATGGCTACACCTTC. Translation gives CASSLLTGGEYGYTF.

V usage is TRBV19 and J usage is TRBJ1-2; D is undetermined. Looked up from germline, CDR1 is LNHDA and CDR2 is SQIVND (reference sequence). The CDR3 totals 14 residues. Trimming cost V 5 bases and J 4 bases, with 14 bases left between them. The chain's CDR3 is CASSGPRGGYGYTF. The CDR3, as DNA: TGTGCCAGTAGTGGGCCTCGGGGTGGCTATGGCTACACCTTC. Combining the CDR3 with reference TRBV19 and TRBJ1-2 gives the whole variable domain DGGITQSPKYLFRKEGQNVTLSCEQNLNHDAMYWYRQDPGQGLRLIYYSQIVNDFQKGDIAEGYSVSREKKESFPLTVTSAQKNPTAFYLCASSGPRGGYGYTFGSGTRLTVV.

The DNA for the CDR3 is TGTGCCTGGAGTGTGTTGGGGCTTTCCTATAATTCACCCCTCCACTTT. Its translation is CAWSVLGLSYNSPLHF. V gene TRBV30 combines with J gene TRBJ1-6, with D possibly TRBD1 on 5 matching bases. Trimming stripped 0 bases from V and 1 base from J, with 10 bases between. CDR1 GTSNPN and CDR2 SVGIG come from the germline V gene (reference sequence). CDR3 length: 16 amino acids.

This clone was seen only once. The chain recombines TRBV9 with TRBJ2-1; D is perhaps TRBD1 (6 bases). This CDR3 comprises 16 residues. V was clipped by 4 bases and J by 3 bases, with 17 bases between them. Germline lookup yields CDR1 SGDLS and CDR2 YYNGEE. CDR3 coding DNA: TGTGCCAGCAGCCCGAACAGGGTTCGGGGCTACAATGAGCAGTTCTTC. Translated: CASSPNRVRGYNEQFF.

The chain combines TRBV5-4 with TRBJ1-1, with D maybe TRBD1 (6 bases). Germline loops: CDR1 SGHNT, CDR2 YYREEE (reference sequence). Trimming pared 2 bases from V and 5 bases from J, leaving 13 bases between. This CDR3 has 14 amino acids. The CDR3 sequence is CASSFPSGVTEAFF. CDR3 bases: TGTGCCAGCAGCTTTCCGTCAGGGGTAACTGAAGCTTTCTTT.

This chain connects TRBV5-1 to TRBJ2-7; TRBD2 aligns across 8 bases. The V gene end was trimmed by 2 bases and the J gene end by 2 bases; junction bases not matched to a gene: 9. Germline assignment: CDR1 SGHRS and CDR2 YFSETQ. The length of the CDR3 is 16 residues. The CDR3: CASSFGPSGLAYEQYF. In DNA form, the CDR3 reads TGCGCCAGCAGCTTTGGGCCATCGGGACTAGCCTACGAGCAGTACTTC.

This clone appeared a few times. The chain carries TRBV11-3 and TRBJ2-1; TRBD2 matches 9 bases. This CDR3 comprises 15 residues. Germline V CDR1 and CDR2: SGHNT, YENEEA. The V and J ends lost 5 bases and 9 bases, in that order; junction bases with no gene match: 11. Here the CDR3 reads CASSPLAGGSTEQFF. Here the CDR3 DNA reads TGTGCCAGCAGCCCTCTTGCGGGAGGGTCTACTGAGCAGTTCTTC.

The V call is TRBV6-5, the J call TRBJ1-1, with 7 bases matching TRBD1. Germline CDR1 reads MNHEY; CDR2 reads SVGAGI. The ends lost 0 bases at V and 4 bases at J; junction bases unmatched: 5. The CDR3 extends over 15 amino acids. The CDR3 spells CASSYSRQGSTEAFF. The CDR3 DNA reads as TGTGCCAGCAGTTACTCGAGACAGGGAAGCACTGAAGCTTTCTTT.

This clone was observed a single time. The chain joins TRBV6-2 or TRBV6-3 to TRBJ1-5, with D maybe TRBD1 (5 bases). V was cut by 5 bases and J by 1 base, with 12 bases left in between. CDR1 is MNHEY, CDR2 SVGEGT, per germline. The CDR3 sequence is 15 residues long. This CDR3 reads CASSQGDVSNQPQHF. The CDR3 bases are TGTGCCAGCAGTCAAGGGGATGTAAGCAATCAGCCCCAGCATTTT.

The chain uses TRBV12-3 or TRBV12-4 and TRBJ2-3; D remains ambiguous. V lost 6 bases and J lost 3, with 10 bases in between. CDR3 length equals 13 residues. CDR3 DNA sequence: TGTGCCAGCAGCCCCGATACTACAGATACGCAGTATTTT. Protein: CASSPDTTDTQYF.

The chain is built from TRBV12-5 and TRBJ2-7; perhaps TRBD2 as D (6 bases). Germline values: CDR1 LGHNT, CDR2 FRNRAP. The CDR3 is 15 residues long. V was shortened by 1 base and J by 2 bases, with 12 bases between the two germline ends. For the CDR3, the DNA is TGTGCTAGTGGTTTGGGGGCGGGGAACACCTACGAGCAGTACTTC. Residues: CASGLGAGNTYEQYF.

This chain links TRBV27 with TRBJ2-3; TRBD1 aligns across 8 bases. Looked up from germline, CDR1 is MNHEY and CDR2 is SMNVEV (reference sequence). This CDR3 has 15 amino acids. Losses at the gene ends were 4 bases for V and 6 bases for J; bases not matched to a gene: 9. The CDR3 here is CASSSGQVVLDTQYF. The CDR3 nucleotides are TGTGCCAGCAGTTCGGGACAGGTGGTCCTGGATACGCAGTATTTT.

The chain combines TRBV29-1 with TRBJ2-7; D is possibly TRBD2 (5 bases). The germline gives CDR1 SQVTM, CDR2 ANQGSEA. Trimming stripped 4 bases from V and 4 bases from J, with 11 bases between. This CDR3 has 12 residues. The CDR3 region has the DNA TGCAGCGTTGTTCTGGGCGGGTACGAGCAGTACTTC. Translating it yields CSVVLGGYEQYF.

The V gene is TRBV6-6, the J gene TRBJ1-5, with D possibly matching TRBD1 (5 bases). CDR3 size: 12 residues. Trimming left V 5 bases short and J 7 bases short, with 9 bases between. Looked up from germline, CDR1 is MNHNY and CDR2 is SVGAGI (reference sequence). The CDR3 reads CASSPGGQPQHF. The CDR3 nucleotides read TGTGCCAGCAGTCCTGGGGGGCAGCCCCAGCATTTT.

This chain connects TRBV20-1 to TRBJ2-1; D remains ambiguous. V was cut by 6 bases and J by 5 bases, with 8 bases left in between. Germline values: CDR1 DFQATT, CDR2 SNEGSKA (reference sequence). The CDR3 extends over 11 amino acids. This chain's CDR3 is CSARTDNEQFF. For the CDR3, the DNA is TGCAGTGCCCGTACGGACAATGAGCAGTTCTTC.

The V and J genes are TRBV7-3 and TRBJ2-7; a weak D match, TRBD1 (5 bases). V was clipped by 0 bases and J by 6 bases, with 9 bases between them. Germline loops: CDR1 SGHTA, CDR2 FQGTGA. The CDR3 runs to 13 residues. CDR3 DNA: TGTGCCAGCAGCTTAACGACGACAGTCGAGCAGTACTTC. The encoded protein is CASSLTTTVEQYF.